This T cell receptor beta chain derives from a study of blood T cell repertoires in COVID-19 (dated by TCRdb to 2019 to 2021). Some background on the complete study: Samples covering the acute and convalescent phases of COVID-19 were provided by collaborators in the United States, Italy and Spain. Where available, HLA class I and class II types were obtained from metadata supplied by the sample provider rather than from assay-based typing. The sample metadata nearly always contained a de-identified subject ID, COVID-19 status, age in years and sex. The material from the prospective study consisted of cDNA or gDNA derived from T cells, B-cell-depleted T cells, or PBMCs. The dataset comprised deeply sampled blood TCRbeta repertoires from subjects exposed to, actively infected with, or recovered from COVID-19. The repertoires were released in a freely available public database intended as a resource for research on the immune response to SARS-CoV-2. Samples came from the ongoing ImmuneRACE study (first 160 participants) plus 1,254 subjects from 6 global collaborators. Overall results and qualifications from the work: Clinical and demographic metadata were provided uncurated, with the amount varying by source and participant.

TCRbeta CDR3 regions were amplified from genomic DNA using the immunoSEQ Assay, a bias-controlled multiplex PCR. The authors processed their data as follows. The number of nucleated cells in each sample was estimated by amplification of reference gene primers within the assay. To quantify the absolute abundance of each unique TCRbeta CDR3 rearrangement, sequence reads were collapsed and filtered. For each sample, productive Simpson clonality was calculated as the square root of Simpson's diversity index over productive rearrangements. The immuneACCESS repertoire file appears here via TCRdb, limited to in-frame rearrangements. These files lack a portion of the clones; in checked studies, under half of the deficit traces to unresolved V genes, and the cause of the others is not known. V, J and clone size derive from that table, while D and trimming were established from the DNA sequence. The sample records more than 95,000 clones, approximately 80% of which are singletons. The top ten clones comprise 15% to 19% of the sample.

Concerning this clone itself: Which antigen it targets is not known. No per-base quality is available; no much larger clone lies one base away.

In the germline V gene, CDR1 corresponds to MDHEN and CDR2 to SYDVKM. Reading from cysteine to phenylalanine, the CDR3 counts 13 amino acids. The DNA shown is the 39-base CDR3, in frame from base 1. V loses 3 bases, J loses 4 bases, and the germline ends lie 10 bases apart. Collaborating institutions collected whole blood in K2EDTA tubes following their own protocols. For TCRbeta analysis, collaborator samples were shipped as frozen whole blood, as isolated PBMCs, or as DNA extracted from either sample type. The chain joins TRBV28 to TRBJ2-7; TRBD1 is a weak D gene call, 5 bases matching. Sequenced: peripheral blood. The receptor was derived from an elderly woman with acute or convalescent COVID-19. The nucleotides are TGTGCCAGCAGTTTTTATTACAGGTACGAGCAGTACTTC. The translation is CASSFYYRYEQYF.